A single sample is the source of the 28 T cell receptor beta chains below, sequenced in a study of cytomegalovirus exposure and HLA in healthy donors (dated by TCRdb to 2017 to 2019). Library creation used the immunoSEQ multiplex PCR assay. For the multiplex PCR, a mixture combining 60 forward primers for TCR Vbeta segments and 13 reverse primers for TCR Jbeta segments was used. The source is immuneACCESS, and TCRdb retained only in-frame sequences with V and J called. Part of the clones is not carried over; for the studies checked, unresolved V genes explain less than half of this, and the remainder is unexplained. Recorded for this sample are 150,000 to 180,000 clones; about 85% of them occurred a single time. The top ten constitute less than 10% of the sample. The sequenced material came from PBMCs. These receptor sequences come from a man aged 25 to 40 in good health and CMV-seropositive.

The rearrangement links TRBV7-3 to TRBJ2-6; 9 bases match TRBD1. The CDR3 extends over 18 amino acids. CDR1 and CDR2 (germline): SGHTA, FQGTGA. J was trimmed by 0 bases and V by 4 bases; bases with no gene match: 7. CDR3 DNA sequence: TGTGCCAGCAGCTCTCCACAGGGGGCGATCTCTGGGGCCAACGTCCTGACTTTC. Residues: CASSSPQGAISGANVLTF. Drawing the rest from reference TRBV7-3 and TRBJ2-6, the complete variable domain is GAGVSQTPSNKVTEKGKYVELRCDPISGHTALYWYRQSLGQGPEFLIYFQGTGAADDSGLPNDRFFAVRPEGSVSTLKIQRTERGDSAVYLCASSSPQGAISGANVLTFGAGSRLTVL.

The genes are TRBV30 and TRBJ2-3; tentatively, D is TRBD1 (5 bases). The germline CDR1 and CDR2 sequences are GTSNPN and SVGIG (reference sequence). This CDR3 comprises 14 residues. The V end was cut by 1 base, the J end by 0 bases, with 8 bases between. The CDR3 region is CAWSADSSTDTQYF. The CDR3 region has the DNA TGTGCCTGGAGTGCCGACAGTAGCACAGATACGCAGTATTTT.

By its share, this clone is medium-sized (0.01 to 0.1%). The chain employs TRBV12-5 and TRBJ2-7, with a tentative D call TRBD1 (5 bases). This CDR3 is built from 12 residues. Trimming cost V 3 bases and J 3 bases, with 6 bases left between them. Per the germline V gene, CDR1 is LGHNT and CDR2 is FRNRAP. The DNA of the CDR3 is TGTGCTAGTGGTTTACAGGTCTACGAGCAGTACTTC. Its translation is CASGLQVYEQYF.

The chain uses TRBV2 and TRBJ1-2; possibly TRBD1 for D (5 bases). The CDR3 extends over 18 amino acids. CDR1 is SNHLY, CDR2 FYNNEI, per germline. Trimming pared 1 base from V and 8 bases from J, leaving 26 bases between. The CDR3 sequence is CASSEVVGETSGGGGYTF. For the CDR3, the DNA is TGTGCCAGCAGTGAAGTGGTAGGGGAGACTTCGGGAGGAGGGGGCTACACCTTC.

About this clone: Its ends do not fully match the called genes, so a read error is possible. At the DNA level, this CDR3 is encoded by other sequences in the same sample as well. The chain combines TRBV30 with TRBJ2-7; D is perhaps TRBD2 (5 bases). The CDR3 runs to 17 residues. Germline values: CDR1 GTSNPN, CDR2 SVGIG (reference sequence). CDR3 DNA: TGTGCCTGGAGTCGCCCCCCACAACTAGGGCGCACCTACGAGCAGTACTTT. Amino acid sequence: CAWSRPPQLGRTYEQYF.

The chain combines TRBV7-7 with TRBJ2-1, with D unresolved. Germline assignment: CDR1 SSHAT and CDR2 FNYEAQ (reference sequence). This CDR3 has 16 residues. Trimming shortened V by 5 bases and J by 3 bases, and 17 bases separated the two germline ends. The CDR3 sequence is CASSLNSHGVYNEQFF. CDR3 DNA sequence: TGTGCCAGCAGCCTAAATTCGCACGGAGTCTACAATGAGCAGTTCTTC.

The rearrangement joins TRBV19 to TRBJ2-5, with a weak D call TRBD1 (6 bases). V was pared by 5 bases and J by 5 bases, with 6 bases between. Germline V gene data show CDR1 as LNHDA and CDR2 as SQIVND (reference sequence). This CDR3 is built from 11 residues. CDR3 sequence reads: CASSQGETQYF. The CDR3 nucleotides read TGTGCCAGTAGTCAGGGGGAGACCCAGTACTTC. Using reference TRBV19 and TRBJ2-5 for the parts outside the CDR3, the full variable domain is DGGITQSPKYLFRKEGQNVTLSCEQNLNHDAMYWYRQDPGQGLRLIYYSQIVNDFQKGDIAEGYSVSREKKESFPLTVTSAQKNPTAFYLCASSQGETQYFGPGTRLLVL.

The chain couples TRBV19 to TRBJ2-2; D may be TRBD1 (6 bases). This CDR3 is built from 13 residues. Per germline, CDR1 LNHDA and CDR2 SQIVND (reference sequence). Trimming left V 6 bases short and J 6 bases short, with 11 bases between. CDR3 nucleotides: TGTGCCAGTAGGCAGGGGAGTCCCGGGGAGCTGTTTTTT. Translating it yields CASRQGSPGELFF.

The V gene is TRBV19, the J gene TRBJ1-5; a weak D match, TRBD1 (6 bases). V was clipped by 7 bases and J by 1 base, with 14 bases between them. Germline CDR1 is LNHDA and CDR2 is SQIVND (reference sequence). The CDR3 runs 15 residues. CDR3: CASTTGTRSNQPQHF. The CDR3 DNA reads as TGTGCCAGTACCACCGGGACAAGAAGCAATCAGCCCCAGCATTTT.

V usage is TRBV5-1 and J usage is TRBJ2-3; TRBD2 agrees at 10 bases. J was trimmed by 4 bases and V by 1 base; bases with no gene match: 6. This CDR3 is 16 amino acids long. Germline assignment: CDR1 SGHRS and CDR2 YFSETQ. The CDR3 DNA is TGCGCCAGCAGCTTGCGGGCTAGCGGGAGTGCAGATACGCAGTATTTT. Its translation is CASSLRASGSADTQYF. Variable domain in full (rest from reference TRBV5-1 and TRBJ2-3): KAGVTQTPRYLIKTRGQQVTLSCSPISGHRSVSWYQQTPGQGLQFLFEYFSETQRNKGNFPGRFSGRQFSNSRSEMNVSTLELGDSALYLCASSLRASGSADTQYFGPGTRLTVL.

The CDR3 region has the DNA TGTGCCAGCAGCGTAGACTGGAACACTGAAGCTTTCTTT. Its protein product is CASSVDWNTEAFF. The genes are TRBV9 and TRBJ1-1; no reliable D call. The CDR3 spans 13 residues. Germline V gives CDR1 SGDLS, CDR2 YYNGEE. V gave up 0 bases and J gave up 1 base, with 4 bases separating them.

This clone was seen only a few times. The chain carries TRBV5-4 and TRBJ2-7; TRBD1 is a possible D gene (6 bases). The germline CDR1 and CDR2 sequences are SGHNT and YYREEE (reference sequence). The V end was cut by 3 bases, the J end by 0 bases, with 19 bases between. The CDR3 consists of 17 residues. CDR3: CASSSTAGALASYEQYF. CDR3 DNA sequence: TGTGCCAGCAGCTCAACCGCAGGGGCGCTTGCCTCCTACGAGCAGTACTTC.

This clone was seen a handful of times. The chain employs TRBV27 and TRBJ1-4, with D possibly being TRBD1 (5 bases). The CDR3 runs 14 residues. Germline values: CDR1 MNHEY, CDR2 SMNVEV (reference sequence). V was shortened by 7 bases and J by 8 bases, with 17 bases between the two germline ends. CDR3 nucleotides: TGTGCCAGCAATGCGGGACGGTCGATGGAAAAACTGTTTTTT. The encoded protein is CASNAGRSMEKLFF.

This rearrangement joins TRBV7-8 to TRBJ2-5; D might be TRBD2 (5 bases). Germline V gene lookup returns CDR1 SGHVS and CDR2 FQNEAQ. The CDR3 is 16 residues long. The ends were cut back, 1 base at V and 11 bases at J, with 23 bases in the middle. This CDR3 is CASSLVTLGSREEQYF. The CDR3 coding sequence is TGTGCCAGCAGCTTAGTAACTCTGGGGAGCCGTGAAGAGCAGTACTTC.

The chain employs TRBV7-9 and TRBJ1-4, with 9 nucleotides matching TRBD1. CDR1 and CDR2 from the germline V gene are SEHNR and FQNEAQ (reference sequence). CDR3 size: 13 residues. V was pared by 5 bases and J by 8 bases, with 3 bases of the junction left unmatched. CDR3 residues: CASSPGQGEKLFF. The CDR3 DNA is TGTGCCAGCAGCCCCGGACAGGGGGAAAAACTGTTTTTT.

This rearrangement joins TRBV28 to TRBJ2-7; the match to TRBD2 covers 7 bases. Trimming took 9 bases from V and 2 from J; bases not matched to a gene: 19. Germline-derived CDR1 and CDR2 are MDHEN and SYDVKM. The CDR3 runs to 17 residues. The CDR3 protein is CASMGTIPLRLTYEQYF. DNA for the CDR3: TGTGCCAGTATGGGGACTATCCCATTACGGTTAACCTACGAGCAGTACTTC.

The chain couples TRBV6-4 to TRBJ1-2; 7 bases are a match to TRBD1. CDR1 is MRHNA and CDR2 is SNTAGT in the germline V gene. Germline trimming cut 3 bases from V and 2 bases from J; bases unmatched to any gene: 3. This CDR3 region has 14 residues. CDR3 bases: TGTGCCAGCAGTGAAGGGGGCGCAAACTATGGCTACACCTTC. The encoded protein is CASSEGGANYGYTF.

This clone was detected once. The V call is TRBV19, the J call TRBJ2-6; 9 positions agree with TRBD1. The CDR3 is made up of 20 amino acids. Germline assignment: CDR1 LNHDA and CDR2 SQIVND (reference sequence). J gave up 0 bases and V 5 bases, and 14 bases lay outside the gene matches. In DNA, the CDR3 is TGTGCCAGTAGTCCGTATCCCCCCCGGACAGGGGTCTCTGGGGCCAACGTCCTGACTTTC. Translation: CASSPYPPRTGVSGANVLTF.

The rearrangement uses TRBV2 and TRBJ2-2; D gene ambiguous. In germline, CDR1 is SNHLY, CDR2 FYNNEI. V dropped 11 bases and J dropped 5 bases, with 12 bases sitting between them. The length of the CDR3 is 12 residues. The CDR3 loop is CAFRTLTGELFF. The CDR3 DNA sequence: TGTGCCTTCAGAACCCTTACCGGGGAGCTGTTTTTT.

The sample holds a few counts of this clone. The rearrangement uses TRBV5-1 and TRBJ2-1; 12 bases are shared with TRBD2. The CDR3 spans 16 residues. The germline CDR1 and CDR2 sequences are SGHRS and YFSETQ. With V trimmed by 0 bases and J by 6 bases, 4 bases remained unmatched. Written as DNA, the CDR3 is TGCGCCAGCAGCTTGGGCTGGACTAGCGGGACCAATGAGCAGTTCTTC. It encodes CASSLGWTSGTNEQFF.

V is TRBV19 and J is TRBJ1-5; the D gene is possibly TRBD1 (6 bases). Trimming cost V 7 bases and J 9 bases, with 13 bases left between them. This CDR3 has 12 residues. Germline loops: CDR1 LNHDA, CDR2 SQIVND (reference sequence). The CDR3 region has the DNA TGTGCCAGTAATCAGGGGAAGCGGCCCCAGCATTTT. Protein sequence: CASNQGKRPQHF.

V and J are TRBV4-3 and TRBJ2-5; a possible D gene is TRBD2 (6 bases). The germline V and J ends were trimmed by 3 bases and 1 base, with 12 bases remaining between them. This CDR3 is 15 amino acids long. Germline values: CDR1 LGHNA, CDR2 YSLEER. CDR3 sequence (DNA): TGCGCCAGCAGCCAGGGCCAGCGGGTCCAAGAGACCCAGTACTTC. Its protein product is CASSQGQRVQETQYF.

In DNA form, the CDR3 reads TGTGCCAGCAGCTTGCCGGGGGACTTAAATTCACCCCTCCACTTT. Encoded protein: CASSLPGDLNSPLHF. This chain links TRBV5-6 with TRBJ1-6; D is possibly TRBD1 (5 bases). Germline CDR1 and CDR2: SGHDT and YYEEEE. Trimming cost V 1 base and J 7 bases, with 12 bases left between them. This CDR3 region has 15 residues.

J is TRBJ2-1 and V is TRBV7-9; 10 bases match TRBD2. CDR1 and CDR2 (germline): SEHNR, FQNEAQ (reference sequence). The CDR3 covers 16 residues. V gave up 3 bases and J gave up 6 bases; unmatched junction bases: 8. The CDR3 reads CASSFRGTSVGNEQFF. The CDR3 DNA reads as TGTGCCAGCAGCTTTAGAGGGACTAGCGTTGGCAATGAGCAGTTCTTC.

The V and J genes are TRBV9 and TRBJ1-2, with D maybe TRBD1 (6 bases). Germline values: CDR1 SGDLS, CDR2 YYNGEE. The CDR3 extends over 15 amino acids. The germline V and J ends were trimmed by 4 bases and 3 bases, with 16 bases remaining between them. The CDR3 spells CASSFLGGRDYGYTF. The CDR3 DNA reads TGTGCCAGCAGCTTCTTAGGGGGACGGGACTATGGCTACACCTTC.

This chain joins TRBV11-3 and TRBJ2-1; D may be TRBD1 (6 bases). The germline CDR1 and CDR2 sequences are SGHNT and YENEEA. CDR3 length: 16 residues. Trimming removed 5 bases at V and 4 bases at J, with 18 bases between. CDR3 coding DNA: TGTGCCAGCAGCCCAGGGGTGGGGACCACTTACAATGAGCAGTTCTTC. Protein product: CASSPGVGTTYNEQFF. The full variable domain, its missing parts supplied by reference TRBV11-3 and TRBJ2-1, is EAGVVQSPRYKIIEKKQPVAFWCNPISGHNTLYWYLQNLGQGPELLIRYENEEAVDDSQLPKDRFSAERLKGVDSTLKIQPAELGDSAVYLCASSPGVGTTYNEQFFGPGTRLTVL.

The genes are TRBV5-1 and TRBJ2-5; a possible D gene is TRBD1 (5 bases). The V and J ends lost 4 bases and 5 bases respectively, with 12 bases between them. Germline assignment: CDR1 SGHRS and CDR2 YFSETQ. The CDR3 covers 13 residues. The DNA for the CDR3 is TGCGCCAGCAGCCTAGGGGTTTCGGAGACCCAGTACTTC. Amino acids: CASSLGVSETQYF.

The CDR3 loop reads CASSSRRAGSNQPQHF. CDR3 bases: TGTGCCAGCAGTTCCCGCAGGGCTGGGAGCAATCAGCCCCAGCATTTT. The gene calls are TRBV27 and TRBJ1-5; D is perhaps TRBD1 (5 bases). Trimming cost V 4 bases and J 1 base, with 14 bases left between them. The CDR3 sequence is 16 residues long. The germline V gene has CDR1 MNHEY and CDR2 SMNVEV (reference sequence).